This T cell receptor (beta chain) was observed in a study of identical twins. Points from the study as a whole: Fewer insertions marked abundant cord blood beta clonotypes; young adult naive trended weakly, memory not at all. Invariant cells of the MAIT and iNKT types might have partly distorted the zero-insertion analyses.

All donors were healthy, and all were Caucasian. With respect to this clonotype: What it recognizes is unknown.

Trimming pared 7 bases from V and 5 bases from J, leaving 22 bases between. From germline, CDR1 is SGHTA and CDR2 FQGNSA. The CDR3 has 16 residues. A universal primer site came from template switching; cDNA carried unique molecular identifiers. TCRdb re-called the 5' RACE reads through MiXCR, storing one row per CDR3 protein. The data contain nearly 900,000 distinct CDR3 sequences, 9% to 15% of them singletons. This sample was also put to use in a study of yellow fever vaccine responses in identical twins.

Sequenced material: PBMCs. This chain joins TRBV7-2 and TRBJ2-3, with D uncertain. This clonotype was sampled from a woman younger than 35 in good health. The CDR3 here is CASNSPIEDPGDTQYF. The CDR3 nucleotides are TGTGCCAGCAACTCACCCATCGAGGACCCGGGAGATACGCAGTATTTT.